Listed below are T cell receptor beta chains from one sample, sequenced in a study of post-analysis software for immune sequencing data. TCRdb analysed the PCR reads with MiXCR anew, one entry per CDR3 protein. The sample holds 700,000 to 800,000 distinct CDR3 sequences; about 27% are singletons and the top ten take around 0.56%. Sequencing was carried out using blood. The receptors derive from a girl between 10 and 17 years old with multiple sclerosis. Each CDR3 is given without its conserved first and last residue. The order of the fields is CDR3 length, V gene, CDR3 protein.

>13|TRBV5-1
ASSLLAPDVDTQY
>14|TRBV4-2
ASSQDGMGQSSWAT
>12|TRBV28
ASRWGRGNYEQY
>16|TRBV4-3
ASSPSQSSFSGANVLT
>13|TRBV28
ASTGRGFGNQPQH
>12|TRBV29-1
SVRREGPPETQY
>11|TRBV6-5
ASRLLGTYEQY
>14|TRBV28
ASQSGAMDKSYEQY
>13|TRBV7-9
ASSLGGGAVDTQY
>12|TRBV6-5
ASKKPGQGPEQY
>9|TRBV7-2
ASSSRYEQY
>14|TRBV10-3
AISESVPGGVGGYT
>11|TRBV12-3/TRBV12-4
ASTGSSYNEQF
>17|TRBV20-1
SARITWPSGVESTDTQY
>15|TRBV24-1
ATSDLRTSGSLNEQF
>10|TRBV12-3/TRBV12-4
ASSFSLGGYT
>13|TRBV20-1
SDGSGGAGTDTQY
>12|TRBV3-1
ASSQEAVYNEQF
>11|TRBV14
ASSQGPRQPQH
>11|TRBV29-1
SVQGFGNQPQH
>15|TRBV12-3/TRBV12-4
ASSPLGQGMSTDTQY
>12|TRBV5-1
ASSLVAGRDGYT
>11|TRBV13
ASSSVGVHEQY
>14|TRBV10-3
AISELMGGRGYEQY
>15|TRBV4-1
ASSQEYRLAREETQY
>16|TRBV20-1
SARTDRGVGYSNQPQH
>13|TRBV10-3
AIREDRVTAGELF
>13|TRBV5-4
ASSWAGIDKNIQY
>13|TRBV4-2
ASSQDSQYQETQY
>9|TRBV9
ASSVVDGYT
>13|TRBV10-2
ASSEWRGGRDEQY
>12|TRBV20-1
SDEYNRVVYEQY
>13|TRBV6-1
ASTSGQRVTDTQY
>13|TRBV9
ASSVWGTGDYGYT
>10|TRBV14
ASSKEEETQY
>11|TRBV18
ATLESGWDEQF
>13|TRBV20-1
SVSYGAGRGVEQF
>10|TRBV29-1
SVEKGQEPQY
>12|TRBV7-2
ASSLDGSLGEQF
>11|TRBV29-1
SVETWGAQQQF
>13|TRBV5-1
ASSLDTGRNTEAF
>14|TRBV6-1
ASSEDPRLRTDTQY
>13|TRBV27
ASFAGTGWDTEAF
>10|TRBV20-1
SARDPNQPQH
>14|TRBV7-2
ASSRTVETNRNTQY
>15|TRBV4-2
ASSRYSGTGSSYEQY
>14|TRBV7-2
ASSLVGGAGGETQY
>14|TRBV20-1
SATPPEGRSNTEAF